Listed below are T cell receptor beta chains from one sample, sequenced in a study of CXCR3-negative and CXCR3-positive naive CD8 T cells. TCRdb reprocessed the 5' RACE reads and stores each CDR3 protein as one record, lacking DNA. The sample totals roughly 110,000 distinct CDR3 sequences; its top ten clones hold about 0.35%. Sequencing was performed on naive CXCR3+ CD8+ T cells from blood. The source of these receptors is a human donor in good health. Some clones in this sample may be carry-over from other donors' samples. The CDR3 runs from the conserved cysteine through the conserved F or W. Clone sizes are given selectively: once, few, many, or a class where the clone is expanded.

v_call: TRBV25-1; clone_size: .; j_call: TRBJ2-3; cdr3_aa: CASSESFSSGGFTDTQYF
v_call: TRBV7-9; clone_size: .; j_call: TRBJ2-5; cdr3_aa: CASSPEALTANYQETQYF
v_call: TRBV12-3/TRBV12-4; clone_size: .; j_call: TRBJ2-7; cdr3_aa: CASSPLEGADEQYF
v_call: TRBV29-1; clone_size: .; j_call: TRBJ2-7; cdr3_aa: CSVGPGPDYEQYF
v_call: TRBV6-5; clone_size: .; j_call: TRBJ2-3; cdr3_aa: CASSYLEADTQYF
v_call: TRBV9; clone_size: .; j_call: TRBJ2-1; cdr3_aa: CASSFFERGDRGEQFF
v_call: TRBV5-1; clone_size: medium-sized; j_call: TRBJ1-1; cdr3_aa: CASSLGQGVVAFF
v_call: TRBV19; clone_size: .; j_call: TRBJ2-7; cdr3_aa: CASSIASAYEQYF
v_call: TRBV4-2; clone_size: .; j_call: TRBJ1-1; cdr3_aa: CASSQTAPLDAFF
v_call: TRBV14; clone_size: .; j_call: TRBJ2-2; cdr3_aa: CASSLQTGGELFF
v_call: TRBV19; clone_size: .; j_call: TRBJ2-3; cdr3_aa: CASQTGTSGTDTQYF
v_call: TRBV20-1; clone_size: .; j_call: TRBJ2-1; cdr3_aa: CSAREDWTGGFEQFF
v_call: TRBV28; clone_size: .; j_call: TRBJ1-1; cdr3_aa: CASTGPTAMNTEAFF
v_call: TRBV5-1; clone_size: .; j_call: TRBJ2-1; cdr3_aa: CASRLSGASNEQFF
v_call: TRBV13; clone_size: .; j_call: TRBJ2-7; cdr3_aa: CASSRQGGEQYF
v_call: TRBV20-1; clone_size: .; j_call: TRBJ2-7; cdr3_aa: CSARPRDSLSSYEQYF
v_call: TRBV7-9; clone_size: .; j_call: TRBJ2-7; cdr3_aa: CASSSRRPGPTGEQYF
v_call: TRBV4-2; clone_size: .; j_call: TRBJ2-7; cdr3_aa: CASSQDLGSGGNEQYF
v_call: TRBV7-3; clone_size: .; j_call: TRBJ1-2; cdr3_aa: CASSLMDREPNYGYTF
v_call: TRBV18; clone_size: .; j_call: TRBJ2-1; cdr3_aa: CASSPRATGVLGTSYNEQFF
v_call: TRBV6-5; clone_size: .; j_call: TRBJ1-1; cdr3_aa: CASSTDIRMNTEAFF
v_call: TRBV28; clone_size: .; j_call: TRBJ2-5; cdr3_aa: CASSFWSDQETQYF
v_call: TRBV5-1; clone_size: .; j_call: TRBJ2-1; cdr3_aa: CASSLFPPVGREKNEQFF
v_call: TRBV3-1; clone_size: .; j_call: TRBJ2-3; cdr3_aa: CASSQDWLAGATDTQYF
v_call: TRBV9; clone_size: .; j_call: TRBJ1-5; cdr3_aa: CASTASYLGGDQPQHF
v_call: TRBV28; clone_size: .; j_call: TRBJ2-7; cdr3_aa: CASSSSGQYSEQYF
v_call: TRBV10-3; clone_size: .; j_call: TRBJ2-1; cdr3_aa: CAISELRLFEQFF
v_call: TRBV20-1; clone_size: .; j_call: TRBJ2-7; cdr3_aa: CSARDRGTGGAYEQYF